Listed here is a single T cell receptor beta chain. The sample comes from a study of blood T cell repertoires in COVID-19. About the research overall: In each case, the material was cDNA or gDNA derived from T cells, B-cell-depleted T cells, or PBMCs.

Profiled with immunoSEQ multiplex PCR; TCRdb holds only in-frame clones, not every one. The sample records approximately 130,000 clones, roughly four fifths being singletons. The V and J ends lost 0 bases and 7 bases respectively, with 13 bases between them. The CDR3 contains 14 residues. In germline, CDR1 is MNHEY, CDR2 SVGAGI. In terms of age and location, participants ranged from about 18 to 95 years and lived in about 25 US areas. This chain links TRBV6-5 with TRBJ2-7, with D unclear. The material sequenced was PBMCs or T cells enriched from blood (not recorded which). The source of this sequence is a man aged 30 to 45 who had recovered from COVID-19. The CDR3 region has the DNA TGTGCCAGCAGTTACTCGCTTCGGTCGTATGAGCAGTACTTC. Translated: CASSYSLRSYEQYF.